Below, one TCR beta chain is given with its context. Sequenced by immunoSEQ multiplex PCR; TCRdb stores in-frame clones only, minus some. The sample yields some 1.5 million clones, around 98% seen once. V was trimmed by 3 bases and J by 1 base, leaving 15 bases between them. The CDR3 totals 16 residues. Germline CDR1 reads MNHEY; CDR2 reads SMNVEV (reference sequence). This sample was included in a study of shared clonotypes between healthy human individuals. This clonotype was sampled from a man aged 25 to 40 in good health. Sequencing was done on a sample of naive CD4+ T cells sorted from blood. Described subset: CD45RA+ positively selected. The genes are TRBV27 and TRBJ2-5; D call uncertain. The CDR3 bases are TGTGCCAGCAGTTTTTCAAGCGAGTACTTCCAAGAGACCCAGTACTTC. Amino acid sequence: CASSFSSEYFQETQYF.